What follows is one T cell receptor (beta chain) and its context. The antigen is unknown. This sample was included in a study of siplizumab effects on memory and regulatory T cells. This table comes from immunoSEQ multiplex PCR, and its TCRdb copy is limited to in-frame clones, with some not included. Counted here are about 100,000 clones, about 91% occurring once; the ten biggest clones make up about 0.15%. V gave up 1 base and J gave up 6 bases, with 8 bases separating them. The CDR3 sequence is 13 residues long. The germline CDR1 and CDR2 sequences are SGHAT and FQNNGV. Study-level points and caveats: Naive T cells apparently outstripped memory cells in diversity and seemed major alloresponse contributors. Most proliferating CD4+ or CD8+ clones, roughly 75-97%, had no naive or memory assignment. Mappable alloreactive CD4+ clones came from Treg cells about 69% of the time on average with siplizumab, against approximately 25% in controls. Proliferating Tregs in siplizumab cultures were never verified as suppressive.

The sequenced material came from CD4+ T cells sorted from blood. The TCR was taken from a human donor in good health. The chain couples TRBV11-2 to TRBJ2-3; no definite D call. CDR3 bases: TGTGCCAGCAGCTTAGGAAACGCGGATACGCAGTATTTT. It codes for CASSLGNADTQYF.